This T cell receptor (beta chain) was obtained from a study of post-analysis software for immune sequencing data. Study background: As for disease course, relapsing-remitting, secondary progressive and progressive-relapsing multiple sclerosis were all included.

Unique molecular identifiers had been added to the TCR beta cDNA libraries. TCRdb recomputed calls from the PCR reads with MiXCR, one row per CDR3 protein. The sample shows a few hundred thousand distinct CDR3 sequences, approximately 38% of them seen only once. Study results and limitations: Elevated frequency relative to controls characterized four or five TRBV segments in patients, TRBV5-6, TRBV5-1 and TRBV20-1 among them. Controls showed significantly higher normalized Chao1 diversity than did multiple sclerosis patients. F-measure co-clustering was strong for batch-matched samples.

V was clipped by 1 base and J by 5 bases; unmatched bases: 16. The CDR3 has 18 amino acids. Germline CDR1 reads DFQATT; CDR2 reads SNEGSKA (reference sequence). This clonotype occurred once. What it binds is not known. Sequences were obtained from blood. This receptor was taken from a girl aged 2 to 10 with multiple sclerosis. The chain employs TRBV20-1 and TRBJ2-1; 8 bases are a match to TRBD2. CDR3 coding DNA: TGCAGTGCTAGAGTCCTTACGATACTAGCGGAGTCGAACAATGAGCAGTTCTTC. The encoded protein is CSARVLTILAESNNEQFF.